This T cell receptor (beta chain) emerged from a study of T cell repertoires in cytomegalovirus infection. Background on the study: Indications came from public TCR beta signatures; they pointed to CMV infection and to a matching HLA type.

Notes on the study in general: Across the ex vivo response, the dominant clonotypes were HLA-C-restricted CMV-specific TCR beta clonotypes.

TCRdb processed the reads anew with MiXCR; each CDR3 protein has one entry. The data show 700,000 to 850,000 distinct CDR3 sequences, about 30% seen once. This clonotype was recorded at least ten times. What it binds is unknown. V was clipped by 4 bases and J by 2 bases; unmatched bases: 6. CDR3 size: 17 residues. CDR1 is SGHTA, CDR2 FQGNSA, per germline. The chain joins TRBV7-2 to TRBJ2-1, with 12 bases that match TRBD2. The sequence derives from a human donor in good health (CMV status not recorded). Some clones in this sample may be carry-over from other donors' samples. The sequences come from cultured CD8+ T cells from PBMCs, collected from culture after CMV antigen stimulation. The DNA for the CDR3 is TGTGCCAGCAGCTACCGGACTAGCGGGGAGACCTACAATGAGCAGTTCTTC. Protein product: CASSYRTSGETYNEQFF.